What follows are 32 T cell receptor beta chains derived from one specimen sequenced in a study of blood T cell repertoires in COVID-19. Libraries were prepared by immunoSEQ multiplex PCR; TCRdb keeps only in-frame clonotypes and omits some of them. The table shows more than 150,000 clones, with approximately 84% occurring only once. Sequencing was performed on peripheral blood. The receptors were sampled from a man between 18 and 29 years old with active or convalescent COVID-19.

This chain joins TRBV11-2 and TRBJ2-2; D is undetermined. Germline V gene sequence: CDR1 SGHAT, CDR2 FQNNGV. The V and J ends lost 7 bases and 8 bases respectively, with 11 bases between them. The CDR3 is 12 amino acids. CDR3 region: CASNALQGELFF. CDR3 bases: TGTGCCAGCAACGCCCTACAGGGGGAGCTGTTTTTT.

The gene calls are TRBV5-1 and TRBJ2-2; D call uncertain. The CDR3 totals 13 residues. The germline gives CDR1 SGHRS, CDR2 YFSETQ. Trimming cost V 5 bases and J 4 bases, with 9 bases left between them. The CDR3 region has the DNA TGCGCCAGCAGGATTGGGCCCACCGGGGAGCTGTTTTTT. As protein: CASRIGPTGELFF.

A single count supports this clone. This chain joins TRBV19 and TRBJ1-1; 9 bases map to TRBD1. This CDR3 is built from 16 residues. V was clipped by 6 bases and J by 1 base; unmatched bases: 9. Germline loops: CDR1 LNHDA, CDR2 SQIVND (reference sequence). In nucleotides, the CDR3 is TGTGCCAGTAGAGATTACAGGGGGCGAGGGAACACTGAAGCTTTCTTT. It encodes CASRDYRGRGNTEAFF.

V usage is TRBV7-9 and J usage is TRBJ2-5; 8 positions agree with TRBD1. Germline trimming cut 5 bases from V and 2 bases from J; bases unmatched to any gene: 16. The CDR3 is 18 amino acids. Germline CDR1 is SEHNR and CDR2 is FQNEAQ (reference sequence). Here the CDR3 DNA reads TGTGCCAGCAGCCCATATAAGACAAAGACAGGGGATCAAGAGACCCAGTACTTC. Its protein is CASSPYKTKTGDQETQYF.

This sequence joins TRBV4-3 and TRBJ1-6; a weak D match, TRBD1 (5 bases). Trimming pared 1 base from V and 6 bases from J, leaving 19 bases between. Germline V CDR1 and CDR2: LGHNA, YSLEER. The CDR3 loop spans 18 amino acids. In nucleotides, the CDR3 is TGCGCCAGCAGCCAAGGGTATGAACGGGGGTATTTTAATTCACCCCTCCACTTT. It specifies CASSQGYERGYFNSPLHF.

V usage is TRBV6-1 and J usage is TRBJ2-3, with 9 bases aligning to TRBD2. The CDR3 has 18 residues. Germline loops: CDR1 MNHNS, CDR2 SASEGT. Trimming removed 3 bases from V and 4 bases from J; junction bases left unmatched: 14. The CDR3: CASSDGGRASIYPDTQYF. CDR3 DNA sequence: TGTGCCAGCAGTGACGGCGGGAGGGCCTCGATTTATCCAGATACGCAGTATTTT.

This clone showed up just a few times. V usage is TRBV19 and J usage is TRBJ2-6; no reliable D call. This CDR3 is built from 15 residues. Between the trimmed V and J ends, which lost 3 bases and 4 bases, there was a span of 10 bases. The germline CDR1 and CDR2 sequences are LNHDA and SQIVND (reference sequence). CDR3 coding DNA: TGTGCCAGTAGTATCACGGAGCCGGGGGCCAACGTCCTGACTTTC. Amino acids: CASSITEPGANVLTF.

This chain uses TRBV6-1 with TRBJ2-5, with D possibly TRBD1 on 6 matching bases. This CDR3 region has 14 residues. Trimming shortened V by 3 bases and J by 5 bases, and 13 bases separated the two germline ends. Germline CDR1 MNHNS, CDR2 SASEGT. This chain's CDR3 is CASSDRGDLETQYF. The CDR3 nucleotides read TGTGCCAGCAGTGACAGGGGAGATTTGGAGACCCAGTACTTC.

Note on this clone: One end of the junction fails to match germline, which may point to a read error. The V gene is TRBV5-1, the J gene TRBJ1-1; D unclear. This CDR3 spans 13 amino acids. CDR1 SGHRS and CDR2 YFSETQ come from the germline V gene. CDR3 in amino acids: CASNLGGNTEAFF. CDR3 coding DNA: TGCGCCAGCAACTTGGGAGGGAACACTGAAGCTTTCTTT.

The chain is built from TRBV6-5 and TRBJ2-7; TRBD2 matches 8 bases. Germline lookup yields CDR1 MNHEY and CDR2 SVGAGI. The CDR3 has 14 amino acids. J gave up 0 bases and V 2 bases, and 0 bases lay outside the gene matches. The CDR3 coding sequence is TGTGCCAGCAGTTACGGGACTAGCTCCTACGAGCAGTACTTC. Protein: CASSYGTSSYEQYF.

CDR3 DNA: TGTGCCAGTACGAGCTCCTACAATGAGCAGTTCTTC. Its translation: CASTSSYNEQFF. The chain employs TRBV19 and TRBJ2-1; D not certain. Trimming pared 7 bases from V and 0 bases from J, leaving 4 bases between. The CDR3 length is 12 residues. Germline V CDR1 and CDR2: LNHDA, SQIVND (reference sequence).

The chain joins TRBV7-9 to TRBJ2-7; D remains unclear. Germline V gene lookup returns CDR1 SEHNR and CDR2 FQNEAQ (reference sequence). The V end was cut by 2 bases, the J end by 5 bases, with 7 bases between. The CDR3 consists of 12 residues. Here the CDR3 DNA reads TGTGCCAGCAGCTTATCTAGTGACGAGCAGTACTTC. It translates to CASSLSSDEQYF.

This clone was seen a single time. The chain combines TRBV7-9 with TRBJ2-1; weak D call: TRBD1 (5 bases). The germline V and J ends were trimmed by 3 bases and 7 bases, with 7 bases remaining between them. Per the germline V gene, CDR1 is SEHNR and CDR2 is FQNEAQ (reference sequence). CDR3 length: 12 amino acids. CDR3 nucleotides: TGTGCCAGCAGCTTGGGGCGGAATGAGCAGTTCTTC. It yields the protein CASSLGRNEQFF. Together with reference TRBV7-9 and TRBJ2-1, the CDR3 gives the full variable domain: DTGVSQNPRHKITKRGQNVTFRCDPISEHNRLYWYRQTLGQGPEFLTYFQNEAQLEKSRLLSDRFSAERPKGSFSTLEIQRTEQGDSAMYLCASSLGRNEQFFGPGTRLTVL.

The rearrangement uses TRBV6-5 and TRBJ1-6; 8 bases map to TRBD1. The CDR3 is 15 amino acids. V was pared by 2 bases and J by 9 bases, with 6 bases of the junction left unmatched. Per the germline V gene, CDR1 is MNHEY and CDR2 is SVGAGI. The CDR3 region has the DNA TGTGCCAGCAGTTACACTCAGGGGGCTTCTTCACCCCTCCACTTT. Amino acids: CASSYTQGASSPLHF.

The V gene is TRBV28, the J gene TRBJ1-1; perhaps TRBD1 as D (6 bases). The CDR3 is made up of 14 amino acids. V lost 7 bases to trimming and J lost 5 bases, with 17 bases between them. CDR1 is MDHEN and CDR2 is SYDVKM in the germline V gene. In DNA, the CDR3 is TGTGCCAGCAAAACAGGGATGGCGAGAACTGAAGCTTTCTTT. Protein product: CASKTGMARTEAFF.

V and J are TRBV3-1 (or the pseudogene TRBV3-2) and TRBJ1-5; unclear D gene. There are 15 residues in the CDR3. Trimming stripped 3 bases from V and 2 bases from J, with 11 bases between. Germline assignment: CDR1 LGHDT and CDR2 YNNKEL (reference sequence). CDR3 sequence (DNA): TGTGCCAGCAGCCAGGAGAGCTTAGGCAATCAGCCCCAGCATTTT. Its translation: CASSQESLGNQPQHF.

The rearrangement joins TRBV7-6 to TRBJ1-3; 7 positions match TRBD1. V dropped 4 bases and J dropped 2; count of bases not matched to a gene: 2. Germline values: CDR1 SGHVS, CDR2 FNYEAQ. The CDR3 length is 14 residues. CDR3 protein: CASSSTGAGNTIYF. For the CDR3, the DNA is TGTGCCAGCAGCTCAACAGGGGCTGGAAACACCATATATTTT.

In its sample, this clone was seen a few times. The chain is built from TRBV19 and TRBJ2-2, with 9 bases lining up with TRBD2. Germline V gene lookup returns CDR1 LNHDA and CDR2 SQIVND (reference sequence). The length of the CDR3 is 15 residues. Trimming removed 6 bases from V and 0 bases from J; junction bases left unmatched: 2. DNA for the CDR3: TGTGCCAGTAGGCTAGCGGGGCCGAACACCGGGGAGCTGTTTTTT. It encodes CASRLAGPNTGELFF.

The chain is built from TRBV20-1 and TRBJ1-2; tentatively, D is TRBD1 (5 bases). This CDR3 is 16 amino acids long. Between the trimmed V and J ends, which lost 3 bases and 1 base, there was a span of 18 bases. CDR1 and CDR2 (germline): DFQATT, SNEGSKA (reference sequence). CDR3 coding DNA: TGCAGTGCTAGTCCCCTTTCGGACACCCTTAACTATGGCTACACCTTC. Protein sequence: CSASPLSDTLNYGYTF.

V is TRBV18 and J is TRBJ1-5; 7 bases fit TRBD1. Germline trimming cut 5 bases from V and 3 bases from J; bases unmatched to any gene: 4. CDR3 length equals 14 residues. The germline gives CDR1 KGHSH, CDR2 LQKENI. For the CDR3, the DNA is TGTGCCAGCTCAATACAGGGGATCAATCAGCCCCAGCATTTT. It yields the protein CASSIQGINQPQHF.

The J gene is TRBJ1-5, the V gene TRBV19, with D unclear. V was shortened by 2 bases and J by 5 bases, with 7 bases between the two germline ends. The length of the CDR3 is 13 residues. The germline V gene has CDR1 LNHDA and CDR2 SQIVND (reference sequence). The CDR3 coding sequence is TGTGCCAGTAGTATATATTCGGATCAGCCCCAGCATTTT. Translating it yields CASSIYSDQPQHF.

The chain joins TRBV6-2 or TRBV6-3 to TRBJ2-1, with D hard to call. Per germline, CDR1 MNHEY and CDR2 SVGEGT. This CDR3 has 12 residues. V was clipped by 2 bases and J by 8 bases, with 7 bases between them. This CDR3 reads CASSYRGDEQFF. CDR3 sequence (DNA): TGTGCCAGCAGTTACCGAGGCGATGAGCAGTTCTTC.

V gene TRBV7-2 combines with J gene TRBJ2-5; 8 bases are shared with TRBD2. Germline V gives CDR1 SGHTA, CDR2 FQGNSA. J gave up 2 bases and V 5 bases, and 7 bases lay outside the gene matches. The CDR3 has 15 residues. The DNA for the CDR3 is TGTGCCAGCAGCCCAACGGCGGGGGGTCAAGAGACCCAGTACTTC. This gives the protein CASSPTAGGQETQYF.

The chain recombines TRBV5-1 with TRBJ2-1, with D maybe TRBD2 (7 bases). The V and J ends lost 0 bases and 7 bases respectively, with 14 bases between them. Germline assignment: CDR1 SGHRS and CDR2 YFSETQ. The CDR3 contains 15 residues. CDR3 sequence (DNA): TGCGCCAGCAGCTTGGTAGGGGGGGCAAGAAATGAGCAGTTCTTC. As protein: CASSLVGGARNEQFF. Filled out from reference TRBV5-1 and TRBJ2-1, the complete variable domain reads KAGVTQTPRYLIKTRGQQVTLSCSPISGHRSVSWYQQTPGQGLQFLFEYFSETQRNKGNFPGRFSGRQFSNSRSEMNVSTLELGDSALYLCASSLVGGARNEQFFGPGTRLTVL.

The V gene is TRBV6-5, the J gene TRBJ1-2, with unresolved D. The CDR3 extends over 13 amino acids. Per the germline V gene, CDR1 is MNHEY and CDR2 is SVGAGI. The V end lost 5 bases, the J end lost 0 bases, and 7 bases lay between the germline ends. The DNA of the CDR3 is TGTGCCAGCAGTCCTCTGTCTAACTATGGCTACACCTTC. Amino acid sequence: CASSPLSNYGYTF.

The J gene is TRBJ2-3, the V gene TRBV11-3, with 12 bases matching TRBD2. V shed 4 bases, J shed 5 bases, and the junction held 13 bases outside the gene matches. The CDR3 has 18 amino acids. The germline V gene encodes CDR1 SGHNT and CDR2 YENEEA. For the CDR3, the DNA is TGTGCCAGCAGCTCCGGGCGTTCACTAGCGGGAGGTGGAGATACGCAGTATTTT. Translating gives CASSSGRSLAGGGDTQYF.

The rearrangement uses TRBV5-4 and TRBJ2-7, with 7 bases identical to TRBD1. Germline assignment: CDR1 SGHNT and CDR2 YYREEE (reference sequence). This CDR3 spans 15 amino acids. V shed 1 base and J 0 bases; nucleotides not matched to a gene: 4. The CDR3, as DNA: TGTGCCAGCAGCTTGAACAGGGGTGGCTCCTACGAGCAGTACTTC. This encodes CASSLNRGGSYEQYF.

The sample holds a few counts of this clone. CDR3 residues: CASRRGTGANYGYTF. For the CDR3, the DNA is TGTGCCAGCCGGAGGGGGACAGGGGCAAACTATGGCTACACCTTC. This chain uses TRBV25-1 with TRBJ1-2; 10 nucleotides align to TRBD1. The CDR3 contains 15 residues. CDR1 is MGHDK, CDR2 SYGVNS, per germline. V gave up 8 bases and J gave up 2 bases; unmatched junction bases: 8.

V gene TRBV13 combines with J gene TRBJ2-7; 8 bases are a match to TRBD1. The CDR3 is 17 residues long. V gave up 0 bases and J gave up 4 bases; unmatched junction bases: 11. In germline, CDR1 is PRHDT, CDR2 FYEKMQ (reference sequence). CDR3 nucleotide sequence: TGTGCCAGCAGCTTAGGCTATCAACAGGGGGTAAATTACGAGCAGTACTTC. Translating gives CASSLGYQQGVNYEQYF.

The rearrangement uses TRBV7-6 and TRBJ2-7; TRBD2 might be the D (5 bases). V was clipped by 3 bases and J by 5 bases, with 23 bases between them. This CDR3 is 17 amino acids long. Germline loops: CDR1 SGHVS, CDR2 FNYEAQ. The CDR3 is CASSLSLASRGPDEQYF. CDR3 bases: TGTGCCAGCAGCTTGAGTTTGGCTTCTCGAGGGCCGGACGAGCAGTACTTC.

This clone has just one count. The J gene is TRBJ2-3, the V gene TRBV15, with D uncertain. The CDR3 has 13 amino acids. V lost 5 bases and J lost 0, with 6 bases in between. CDR1 is LNHNV and CDR2 is YYDKDF in the germline V gene (reference sequence). CDR3 nucleotide sequence: TGTGCCACCAGCCCTATTAGCACAGATACGCAGTATTTT. This sequence encodes CATSPISTDTQYF.

The chain links TRBV7-3 to TRBJ2-7; D unresolved. Germline V gene lookup returns CDR1 SGHTA and CDR2 FQGTGA. There are 13 residues in the CDR3. The V end was cut by 2 bases, the J end by 2 bases, with 7 bases between. The CDR3 DNA reads TGTGCCAGCAGCTTATTTCACACCTACGAGCAGTACTTC. Translation gives CASSLFHTYEQYF. The variable domain in full, completed from reference TRBV7-3 and TRBJ2-7, reads GAGVSQTPSNKVTEKGKYVELRCDPISGHTALYWYRQSLGQGPEFLIYFQGTGAADDSGLPNDRFFAVRPEGSVSTLKIQRTERGDSAVYLCASSLFHTYEQYFGPGTRLTVT.